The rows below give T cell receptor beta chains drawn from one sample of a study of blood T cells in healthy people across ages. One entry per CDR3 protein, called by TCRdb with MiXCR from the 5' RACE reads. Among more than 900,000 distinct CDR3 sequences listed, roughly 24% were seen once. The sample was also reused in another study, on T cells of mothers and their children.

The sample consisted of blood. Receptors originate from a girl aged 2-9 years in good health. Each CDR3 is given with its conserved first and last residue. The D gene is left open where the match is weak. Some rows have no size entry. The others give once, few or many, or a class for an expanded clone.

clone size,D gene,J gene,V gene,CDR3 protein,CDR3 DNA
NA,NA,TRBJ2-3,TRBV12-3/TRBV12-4,CASSLSTTDTQYF,TGTGCCAGCAGCTTATCAACCACAGATACGCAGTATTTT
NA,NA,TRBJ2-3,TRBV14,CASSQVQGITDTQYF,TGTGCCAGCAGCCAAGTTCAGGGGATAACAGATACGCAGTATTTT
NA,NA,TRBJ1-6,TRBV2,CASSDKTYNSPLRF,TGTGCCAGCAGCGATAAGACGTATAATTCACCCCTCCGCTTT
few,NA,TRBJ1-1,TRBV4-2,CASSQGPGRYEAFF,TGTGCCAGCAGCCAGGGTCCTGGGCGGTATGAAGCTTTCTTT
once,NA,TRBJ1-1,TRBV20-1,CSAPVGGTEAFF,TGCAGTGCCCCAGTCGGGGGGACTGAAGCTTTCTTT
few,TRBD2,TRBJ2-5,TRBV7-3,CASSSVSGSLETQYF,TGTGCCAGCAGCTCTGTCAGCGGGAGTTTAGAGACCCAGTACTTC
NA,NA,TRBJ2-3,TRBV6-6,CASRGKGDTQYF,TGTGCCAGCAGGGGAAAGGGGGATACGCAGTATTTT
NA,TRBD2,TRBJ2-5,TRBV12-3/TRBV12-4,CASSTRTSGGLETQYF,TGTGCCAGCAGTACAAGGACTAGCGGGGGATTAGAGACCCAGTACTTC
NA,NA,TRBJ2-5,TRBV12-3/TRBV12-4,CASSPGIRSQETQYF,TGTGCCAGCAGCCCCGGTATCCGGTCTCAGGAGACCCAGTACTTC
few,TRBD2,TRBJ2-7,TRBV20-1,CSARAPWTSGSSYEQYF,TGCAGTGCTAGAGCTCCCTGGACTAGCGGGAGCTCCTACGAGCAGTACTTC
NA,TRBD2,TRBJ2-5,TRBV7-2,CASSPSGVSIGTQYF,TGTGCCAGCAGCCCCAGCGGGGTGAGCATTGGGACCCAGTACTTC
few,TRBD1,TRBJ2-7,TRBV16,CASSPPFLRDRSSYEQYF,TGTGCCAGCAGCCCCCCCTTCCTCCGGGACAGGTCCTCCTACGAGCAGTACTTC
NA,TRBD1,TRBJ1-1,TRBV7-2,CASSFYRGTEAFF,TGTGCCAGCAGCTTCTACAGGGGAACTGAAGCTTTCTTT
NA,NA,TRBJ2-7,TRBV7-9,CASSRTNEQYF,TGTGCCAGCAGCCGGACCAACGAGCAGTACTTC
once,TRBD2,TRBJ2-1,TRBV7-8,CASSFRTSGRTWNEQFF,TGTGCCAGCAGCTTTCGGACTAGCGGGAGGACGTGGAATGAGCAGTTCTTC
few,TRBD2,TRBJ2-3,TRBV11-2,CASSPGRAPADTQYF,TGTGCCAGCAGCCCAGGGAGGGCCCCAGCGGATACGCAGTATTTT
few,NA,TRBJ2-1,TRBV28,CASSFTDEQFF,TGTGCCAGCAGTTTTACCGATGAGCAGTTCTTC
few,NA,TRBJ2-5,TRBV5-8,CASSLGGRLQGETQYF,TGTGCCAGCAGCTTAGGAGGGAGACTTCAGGGTGAGACCCAGTACTTC
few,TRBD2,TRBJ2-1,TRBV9,CASSVDASGSYSSYNEQFF,TGTGCCAGCAGCGTAGACGCTAGCGGGAGCTATAGCTCCTACAATGAGCAGTTCTTC
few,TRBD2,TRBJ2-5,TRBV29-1,CSASGGDEFF,TGCAGCGCCTCGGGAGGGGATGAGTTCTTC
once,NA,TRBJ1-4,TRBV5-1,CASSLVGLGEKLFF,TGCGCCAGCAGCTTGGTAGGGTTGGGAGAAAAACTGTTTTTT
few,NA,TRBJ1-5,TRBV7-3,CASSFPRDQPQHF,TGTGCCAGCAGCTTCCCGAGAGATCAGCCCCAGCATTTT
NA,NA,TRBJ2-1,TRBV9,CASSVAGFRGEQFF,TGTGCCAGCAGCGTAGCCGGGTTTAGGGGTGAGCAGTTCTTC
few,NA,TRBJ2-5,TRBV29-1,CSVVANGETQYF,TGCAGCGTTGTAGCAAACGGGGAGACCCAGTACTTC
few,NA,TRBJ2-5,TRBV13,CASSSGREGETQYF,TGTGCCAGCAGCTCTGGACGGGAAGGAGAGACCCAGTACTTC
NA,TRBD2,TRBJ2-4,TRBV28,CASSFLGLEYF,TGTGCCAGCAGTTTTTTAGGACTAGAGTACTTC
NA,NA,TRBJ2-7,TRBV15,CATSIIQVNTYEQYF,TGTGCCACCAGCATCATACAGGTCAATACCTACGAGCAGTACTTC
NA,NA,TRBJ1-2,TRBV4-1,CATPKWGQDGYTF,TGCGCCACACCCAAGTGGGGGCAAGACGGCTACACCTTC
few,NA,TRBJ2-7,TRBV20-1,CSAREFKGTSYEQYF,TGCAGTGCTAGAGAGTTTAAGGGGACTTCCTACGAGCAGTACTTC